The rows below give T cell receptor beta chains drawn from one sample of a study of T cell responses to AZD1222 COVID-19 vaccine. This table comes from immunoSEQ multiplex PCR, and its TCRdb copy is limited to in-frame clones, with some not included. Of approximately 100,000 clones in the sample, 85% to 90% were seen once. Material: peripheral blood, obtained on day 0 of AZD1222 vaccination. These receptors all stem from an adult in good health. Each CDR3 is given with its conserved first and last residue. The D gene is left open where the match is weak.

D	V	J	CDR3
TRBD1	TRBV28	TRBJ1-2	CASSSSTSYRGPGYTF
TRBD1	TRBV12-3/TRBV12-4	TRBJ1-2	CASSDTDRGVYTF
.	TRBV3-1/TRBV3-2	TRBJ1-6	CASSQGGTSFGSPLHF
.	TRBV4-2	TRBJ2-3	CASSQAGLASTDTQYF
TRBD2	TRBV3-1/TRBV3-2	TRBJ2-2	CASSQDPSGATGELFF
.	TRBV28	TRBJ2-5	CASSLAEPARETQYF
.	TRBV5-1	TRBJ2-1	CASSLAARGAYNEQFF
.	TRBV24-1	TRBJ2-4	CATSESGSGNIQYF
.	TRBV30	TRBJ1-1	CAWKDPERSEAFF
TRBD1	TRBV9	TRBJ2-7	CASSAWDRDEQYF
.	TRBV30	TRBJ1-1	CAWDRTADTEAFF
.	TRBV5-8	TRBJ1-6	CASRRRGRGVNSPLHF
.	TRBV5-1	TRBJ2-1	CASSLDPTSQQFF
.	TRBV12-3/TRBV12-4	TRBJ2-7	CASSLRTAYEQYF
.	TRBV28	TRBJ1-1	CASTPAGTPGRLGTEAFF
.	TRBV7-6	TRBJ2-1	CASSLGSGPYNEQFF
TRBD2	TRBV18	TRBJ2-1	CASSPRGAGGNEQFF
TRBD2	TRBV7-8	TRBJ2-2	CASSLARSSGHTGELFF
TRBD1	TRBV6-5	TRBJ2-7	CASSYVWTGGYEQYF
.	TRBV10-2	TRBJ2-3	CASREGYTQYF
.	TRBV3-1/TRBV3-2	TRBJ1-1	CASSQESRSEAFF
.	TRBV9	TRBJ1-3	CASSVAVPGNTIYF
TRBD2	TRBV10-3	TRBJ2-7	CAISTTSSPHEQYF
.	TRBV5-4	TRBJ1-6	CASSPDGQINSPLHF
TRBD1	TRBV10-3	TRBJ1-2	CAITLTGGRSYTF
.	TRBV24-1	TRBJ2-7	CATSDPNGAEQYF
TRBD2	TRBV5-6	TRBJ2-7	CASSRGGTYEQYF
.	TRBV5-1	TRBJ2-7	CASSLASRGNLDEQYF
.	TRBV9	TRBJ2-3	CASSVGPDTQYF
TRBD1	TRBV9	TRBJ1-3	CASSVGLQGGLSSGNTIYF
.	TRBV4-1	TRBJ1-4	CASSLPGAGNEKLFF
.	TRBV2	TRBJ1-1	CASSLQGSEAFF
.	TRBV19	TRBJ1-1	CASSPLPWTGGNTEAFF
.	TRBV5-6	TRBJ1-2	CASSLGRGYGYTF
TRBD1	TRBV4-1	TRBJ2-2	CASSPRQGANTGELFF
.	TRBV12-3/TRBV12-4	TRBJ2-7	CASSDRRQIEQYF
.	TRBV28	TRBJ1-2	CASSLYGGYGYTF
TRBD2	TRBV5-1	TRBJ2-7	CASSSPRNKTTSGNPYEQYF
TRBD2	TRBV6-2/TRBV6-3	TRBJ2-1	CASSYLSGSYNEQFF
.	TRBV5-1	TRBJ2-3	CASSSAGRGAERTDTQYF
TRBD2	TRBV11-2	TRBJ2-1	CASSISLAGEQFF
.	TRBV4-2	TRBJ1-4	CASSQVGQRDEKLFF
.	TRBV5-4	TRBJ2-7	CASSLTLGEQYF
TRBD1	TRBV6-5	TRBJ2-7	CASSLPGQGLTEQYF
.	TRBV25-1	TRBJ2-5	CASSEPGEGTQYF
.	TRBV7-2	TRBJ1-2	CASSLWGRNYGYTF
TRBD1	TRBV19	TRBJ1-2	CASSRDRLNYGYTF
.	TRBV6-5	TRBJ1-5	CASGAAGHSNQPQHF
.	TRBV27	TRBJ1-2	CASSDNNYGYTF
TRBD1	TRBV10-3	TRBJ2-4	CAISEAGGKNIQYF
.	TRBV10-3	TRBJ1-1	CATREGGNTEAFF
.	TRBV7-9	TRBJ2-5	CASRPSYQETQYF
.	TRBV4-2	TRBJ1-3	CASSQERTNSGNTIYF
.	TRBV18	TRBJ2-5	CASSPGTADETQYF
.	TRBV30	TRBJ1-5	CAWSTQGVSNQPQHF
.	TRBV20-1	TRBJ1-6	CSASGVPASPLHF